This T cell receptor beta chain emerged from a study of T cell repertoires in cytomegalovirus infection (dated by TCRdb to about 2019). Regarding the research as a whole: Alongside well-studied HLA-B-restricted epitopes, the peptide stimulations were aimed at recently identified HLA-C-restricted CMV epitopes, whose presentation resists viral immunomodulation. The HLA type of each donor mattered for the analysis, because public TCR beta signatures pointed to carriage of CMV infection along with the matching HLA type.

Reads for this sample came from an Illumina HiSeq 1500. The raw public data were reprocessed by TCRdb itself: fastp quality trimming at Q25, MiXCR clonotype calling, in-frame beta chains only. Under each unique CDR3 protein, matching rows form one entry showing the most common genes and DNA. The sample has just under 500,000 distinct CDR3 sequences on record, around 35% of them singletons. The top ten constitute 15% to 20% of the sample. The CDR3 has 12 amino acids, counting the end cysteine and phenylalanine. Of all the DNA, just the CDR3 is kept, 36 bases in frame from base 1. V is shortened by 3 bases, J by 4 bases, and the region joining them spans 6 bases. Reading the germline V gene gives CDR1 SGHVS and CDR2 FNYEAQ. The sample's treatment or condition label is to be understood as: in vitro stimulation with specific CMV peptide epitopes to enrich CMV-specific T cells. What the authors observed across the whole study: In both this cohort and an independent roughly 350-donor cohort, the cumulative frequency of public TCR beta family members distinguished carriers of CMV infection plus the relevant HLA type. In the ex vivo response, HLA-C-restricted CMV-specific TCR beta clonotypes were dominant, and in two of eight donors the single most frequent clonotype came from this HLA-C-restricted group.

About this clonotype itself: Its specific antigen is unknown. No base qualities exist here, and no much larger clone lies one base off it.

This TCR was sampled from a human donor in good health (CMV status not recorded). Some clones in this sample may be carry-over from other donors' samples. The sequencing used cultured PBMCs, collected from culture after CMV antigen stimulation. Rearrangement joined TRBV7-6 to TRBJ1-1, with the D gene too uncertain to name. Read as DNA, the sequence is TGTGCCAGCAGCTTCGGTAGCACTGAAGCTTTCTTT. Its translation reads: CASSFGSTEAFF.